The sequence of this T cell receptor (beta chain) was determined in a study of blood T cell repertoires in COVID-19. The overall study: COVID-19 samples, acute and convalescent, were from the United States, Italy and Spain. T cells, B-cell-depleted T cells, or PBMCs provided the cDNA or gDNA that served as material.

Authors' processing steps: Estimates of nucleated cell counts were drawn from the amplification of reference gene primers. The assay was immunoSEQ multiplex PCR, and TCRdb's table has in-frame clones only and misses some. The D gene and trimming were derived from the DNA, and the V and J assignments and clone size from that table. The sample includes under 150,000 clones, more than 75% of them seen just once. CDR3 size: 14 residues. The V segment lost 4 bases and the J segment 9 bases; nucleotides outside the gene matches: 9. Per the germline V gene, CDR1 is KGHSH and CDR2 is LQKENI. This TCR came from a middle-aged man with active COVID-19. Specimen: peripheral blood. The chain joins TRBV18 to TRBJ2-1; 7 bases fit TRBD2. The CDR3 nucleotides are TGTGCCAGCTCACTCTCGGGGGGAGGAATTGAGCAGTTCTTC. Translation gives CASSLSGGGIEQFF.